This TCR beta chain derives from a study of cytomegalovirus exposure and HLA in healthy donors. Findings and limits, study-wide: Accurate predictions that matched the HLA-A and HLA-B alleles of most subjects were reportedly made from TCR beta sequences.

PCR amplification relied on 60 Vbeta primers (plus 13 Jbeta primers). Only in-frame clones appear in the TCRdb table, and some are missing; sequencing was by immunoSEQ multiplex PCR. The sample gives 90,000 to 120,000 clones, approximately 76% of which show up once; more than 2% is in the top ten. As regards this clone: Its antigen remains unidentified.

CDR1 SEHNR and CDR2 FQNEAQ come from the germline V gene (reference sequence). The CDR3 extends over 16 amino acids. Trimming took 0 bases from V and 6 from J, leaving 16 bases between them. The sample was PBMCs. The chain links TRBV7-9 to TRBJ2-3; TRBD1 might be the D (6 bases). The clonotype was recovered from a man younger than 30 in good health and CMV-seronegative. The CDR3 here is CASSLAGARPTDTQYF. The DNA of the CDR3 is TGTGCCAGCAGCTTAGCGGGGGCCCGCCCGACTGATACGCAGTATTTT.